The sequence of this TCR beta chain was determined in a study of cytomegalovirus exposure and HLA in healthy donors. Whole-study findings and limits: There were several of the most significant clusters that appeared linked to common viral pathogens in a later analysis. Accurate prediction of most subjects' HLA-A and HLA-B alleles from TCR beta sequences was reported.

The CDR3 runs to 13 residues. V lost 1 base, J lost 10 bases, and 13 bases lay in between. Germline values: CDR1 SGHAT, CDR2 FQNNGV. As regards this clone: Its target is not known.

Researchers ran the PCR with 60 Vbeta and 13 Jbeta primers. The repertoire was sequenced with immunoSEQ multiplex PCR; TCRdb's copy has only in-frame clones and lacks some. There are some 110,000 clones in the sample; almost 70% occur only once, and 8.7% lies in the top ten. This TCR was sampled from a man aged 25-40 years in good health and CMV-seropositive. This sequence joins TRBV11-2 and TRBJ1-1; D gene uncertain. The source material was PBMCs. Here the CDR3 reads CASSLGEVRGAFF. CDR3 bases: TGTGCCAGCAGCTTAGGGGAAGTACGGGGAGCTTTCTTT.